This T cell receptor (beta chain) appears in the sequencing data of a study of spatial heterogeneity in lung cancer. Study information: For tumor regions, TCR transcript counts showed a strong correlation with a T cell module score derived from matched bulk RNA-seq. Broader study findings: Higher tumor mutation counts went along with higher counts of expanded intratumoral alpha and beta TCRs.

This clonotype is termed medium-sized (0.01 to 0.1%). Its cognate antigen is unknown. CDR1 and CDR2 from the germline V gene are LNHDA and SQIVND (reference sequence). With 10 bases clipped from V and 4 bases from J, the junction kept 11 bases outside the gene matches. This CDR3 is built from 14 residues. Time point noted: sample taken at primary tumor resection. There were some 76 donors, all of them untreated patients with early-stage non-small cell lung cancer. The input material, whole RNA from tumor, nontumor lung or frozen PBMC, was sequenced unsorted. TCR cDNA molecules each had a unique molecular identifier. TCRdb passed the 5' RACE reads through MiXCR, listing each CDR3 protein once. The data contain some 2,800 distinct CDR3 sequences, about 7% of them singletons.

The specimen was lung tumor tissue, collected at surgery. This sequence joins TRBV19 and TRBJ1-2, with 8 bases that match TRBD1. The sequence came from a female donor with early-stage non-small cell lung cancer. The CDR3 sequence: CATQYTGGIYGYTF. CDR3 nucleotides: TGTGCCACACAATACACAGGGGGTATCTATGGCTACACCTTC.